The rows below give T cell receptor beta chains drawn from one sample of a study of PD-1 blockade in classical Hodgkin lymphoma. Measured with immunoSEQ multiplex PCR; TCRdb has only the in-frame clones, and not every one. The sample lists about 14,000 clones; 70% to 90% were seen once. The starting material was peripheral blood mononuclear cells (PBMCs), obtained at baseline. The receptors shown here come from a human donor with classical Hodgkin lymphoma. The CDR3 runs from the conserved cysteine through the conserved F or W. A D gene is named only where the DNA matches it firmly. The size entry is marked missing in some rows and otherwise reads once, few, many or a size class.

v_call,j_call,d_call,clone_size,cdr3_nt,cdr3_aa
TRBV9,TRBJ1-2,NA,NA,TGTGCCAGCAGCGTAAGTGCAAATGGCTACACCTTC,CASSVSANGYTF
TRBV5-1,TRBJ2-1,NA,NA,TGCGCCAGCAGCTTGACAGTAGGGTCCAATGAGCAGTTCTTC,CASSLTVGSNEQFF
TRBV7-8,TRBJ1-2,NA,NA,TGTGCCAGCAGCTTACGGGACTATGGCTACACCTTC,CASSLRDYGYTF
TRBV29-1,TRBJ2-5,TRBD1,once,TGCAGCGCTCCGGGACAGAACCAAGAGACCCAGTACTTC,CSAPGQNQETQYF
TRBV7-2,TRBJ1-2,TRBD1,NA,TGTGCCAGCAGCCCCGGGACAGGGGAAATAACAGGGGGCTACACCTTC,CASSPGTGEITGGYTF
TRBV15,TRBJ2-1,NA,NA,TGTGCCACCAGCAGAGATGGGGGGAGTGGTAATGAGCAGTTCTTC,CATSRDGGSGNEQFF
TRBV2,TRBJ1-5,NA,NA,TGTGCCAGCAGAAAGGCGCAAAGCAATCAGCCCCAGCATTTT,CASRKAQSNQPQHF
TRBV2,TRBJ2-1,TRBD2,NA,TGTGCCAGCAGTGTGGCGGGAGGGGCCTACAATGAGCAGTTCTTC,CASSVAGGAYNEQFF
TRBV7-8,TRBJ2-1,TRBD2,NA,TGTGCCAGCAGCCTTTTCGGGGGGGCCTCCTACAATGAGCAGTTCTTC,CASSLFGGASYNEQFF
TRBV4-1,TRBJ2-7,TRBD2,NA,TGCGCCAGCAGCCAAAGCGGGAGTTTGAGCGAGCAGTACTTC,CASSQSGSLSEQYF
TRBV7-2,TRBJ1-2,NA,NA,TGTGCCAGCAGCTTAAACGGGGGGGGCTATGGCTACACCTTC,CASSLNGGGYGYTF
TRBV4-2,TRBJ2-5,TRBD2,NA,TGTGCCAGCAGCCAAGGCAATAGCGGGGGGATGGAGACCCAGTACTTC,CASSQGNSGGMETQYF
TRBV29-1,TRBJ2-7,NA,once,TGCAGCGTTGAAGGAGACAGCCCACCTTACGAGCAGTACTTC,CSVEGDSPPYEQYF
TRBV5-1,TRBJ2-7,TRBD2,NA,TGCGCCAGCAGCTTTCTCCGGGCGGGAGGTACATCCTACGAGCAGTACTTC,CASSFLRAGGTSYEQYF
TRBV18,TRBJ1-2,TRBD1,NA,TGTGCCAGCTCACCAGGGTTCCAGGGGGGTGGCTACACCTTC,CASSPGFQGGGYTF
TRBV5-5,TRBJ2-7,NA,once,TGTGCCAGCAGCTTGGACAGATGGGAGCAGTACTTC,CASSLDRWEQYF
TRBV7-9,TRBJ1-4,NA,NA,TGTGCCAGCAGCCCAGAAGGGGAAAAACTGTTTTTT,CASSPEGEKLFF
TRBV7-6,TRBJ2-3,TRBD2,NA,TGTGCCAGCAGCTTGCGGGAGACCACAGATACGCAGTATTTT,CASSLRETTDTQYF
TRBV15,TRBJ2-7,TRBD2,NA,TGTGCCACCTCCAAAGGAGCTAGCGGCTACGAGCAGTACTTC,CATSKGASGYEQYF
TRBV6-6,TRBJ1-5,NA,NA,TGTGCCAGCAGTTACGCCTCGGTAGATCCTCAGCCCCAGCATTTT,CASSYASVDPQPQHF
TRBV14,TRBJ1-3,NA,NA,TGTGCCAGCAGCCAAGATAGGCATAACACCATATATTTT,CASSQDRHNTIYF
TRBV28,TRBJ1-5,NA,NA,TGTGCCAGCAGTGTAACAGGGAAAGGGGGAAATCAGCCCCAGCATTTT,CASSVTGKGGNQPQHF
TRBV9,TRBJ2-3,TRBD2,NA,TGTGCCAGCAGCCGGGGACTAGCGGGAGTCACAGATACGCAGTATTTT,CASSRGLAGVTDTQYF
TRBV5-4,TRBJ2-7,NA,NA,TGTGCCAGCAGCCTTGACAGGAGCGAGCAGTACTTC,CASSLDRSEQYF
TRBV11-2,TRBJ1-3,NA,NA,TGTGCCAGCAAAACCCTATGGGGGCCTGGAAACACCATATATTTT,CASKTLWGPGNTIYF
TRBV28,TRBJ1-2,NA,NA,TGTGCCAGCAGTTTCCTTCGAGGGCGGAACCTATTCTATGGCTACACCTTC,CASSFLRGRNLFYGYTF
TRBV13,TRBJ2-5,NA,NA,TGTGCCAGCAGCTTCATACGGGAGACCCAGTACTTC,CASSFIRETQYF
TRBV28,TRBJ2-5,NA,NA,TGTGCCAGCAGTTTAGTCGGAGTCCTCCAAGAGACCCAGTACTTC,CASSLVGVLQETQYF
TRBV2,TRBJ1-4,NA,NA,TGTGCCTCTGAGGCCAGGGTCGAAAAACTGTTTTTT,CASEARVEKLFF